The 14 T cell receptor beta chains below were found in one sample sequenced in a study of metastatic and nonmetastatic thyroid tumors. Thyroid surgery was performed in patients who had received no treatment beforehand. MiXCR reprocessed the PCR reads for TCRdb. The table lists 8,000 to 8,500 clones, over 35% of them singletons, with roughly 33% in the top ten. The sequencing input was tumor tissue. Receptors were obtained from a male donor with papillary thyroid cancer or a benign thyroid nodule (not recorded which). Some clones in this sample may be carry-over from other donors' samples.

This clone showed up just a few times. The J gene is TRBJ1-4, the V gene TRBV12-3 or TRBV12-4; no clear D gene. The CDR3 is 14 residues long. Trimming took off 2 bases at V and 5 bases at J, with 9 bases between the two ends. The CDR3 sequence: CASSLRRLNEKLFF. The CDR3, as DNA: TGTGCCAGCAGTTTACGCCGGTTAAATGAAAAACTGTTTTTT.

The chain links TRBV9 to TRBJ1-1, with a possible D match to TRBD1 (5 bases). Germline V gives CDR1 SGDLS, CDR2 YYNGEE. The CDR3 runs to 15 residues. Trimming left V 4 bases short and J 4 bases short, with 17 bases between. CDR3 nucleotide sequence: TGTGCCAGCAGCCCAGAGGGAGGGGAGGGCACTGAAGCTTTCTTT. Translated: CASSPEGGEGTEAFF.

This clone was found many times. The chain uses TRBV27 and TRBJ2-5, with 12 bases identical to TRBD2. Germline V gives CDR1 MNHEY, CDR2 SMNVEV (reference sequence). The J segment lost 3 bases and the V segment lost 3 bases, leaving 8 bases of the junction unmatched. The length of the CDR3 is 17 residues. The CDR3 region is CASSFPTSGGREETQYF. DNA of the CDR3: TGTGCCAGCAGTTTCCCGACTAGCGGGGGAAGGGAAGAGACCCAGTACTTC.

V usage is TRBV27 and J usage is TRBJ2-7; 11 nucleotides line up with TRBD1. The CDR3 is 13 residues long. In germline, CDR1 is MNHEY, CDR2 SMNVEV (reference sequence). V shed 6 bases, J shed 6 bases, and the junction held 4 bases outside the gene matches. The CDR3 loop is CASSYGTGGEQYF. As DNA, the CDR3 is TGTGCCAGCAGCTATGGGACAGGGGGCGAGCAGTACTTC.

This clone qualifies as hyperexpanded. This chain uses TRBV12-3 or TRBV12-4 with TRBJ2-7, with D uncertain. The V gene lost 6 bases and the J gene lost 4 bases, with 10 bases spanning the gap. The CDR3 has 12 residues. In DNA, the CDR3 is TGTGCCAGCAGCCCCTTTGGATACGAGCAGTACTTC. Translated, it gives CASSPFGYEQYF.

The V gene is TRBV6-1, the J gene TRBJ2-7; TRBD1 aligns across 12 bases. The CDR3 has 13 residues. V was clipped by 11 bases and J by 5 bases; unmatched bases: 7. Per the germline V gene, CDR1 is MNHNS and CDR2 is SASEGT. The CDR3 nucleotides read TGTGCCGCCGGCGGGACAGGGGGCCACGAGCAGTACTTC. The encoded protein is CAAGGTGGHEQYF.

The chain joins TRBV6-2 or TRBV6-3 to TRBJ2-7; D possibly matches TRBD1 or TRBD2 (7 bases each). Germline V lookup: CDR1 MNHEY, CDR2 SVGEGT. The CDR3 contains 17 residues. The V gene lost 0 bases and the J gene lost 2 bases, with 17 bases spanning the gap. The CDR3 protein is CASSYSGGRGPTYEQYF. The CDR3 coding sequence is TGTGCCAGCAGTTACTCAGGGGGGAGGGGGCCGACCTACGAGCAGTACTTC.

In its sample, this clone was seen a few times. This chain joins TRBV19 and TRBJ1-2; D remains unclear. Germline CDR1 LNHDA, CDR2 SQIVND (reference sequence). The CDR3 runs to 15 residues. V lost 3 bases and J lost 4, with 15 bases in between. CDR3 protein: CASSMTPRGGYGYTF. The CDR3 DNA is TGTGCCAGTAGTATGACGCCGAGAGGAGGCTATGGCTACACCTTC.

The chain uses TRBV18 and TRBJ2-3, with D possibly matching TRBD2 (5 bases). Trimming took off 4 bases at V and 4 bases at J, with 9 bases between the two ends. Germline CDR1 and CDR2: KGHSH and LQKENI. CDR3 length equals 13 residues. In DNA, the CDR3 is TGTGCCAGCTCACAATTAGCGTCAGATACGCAGTATTTT. It is translated as CASSQLASDTQYF. Full variable domain (rest looked up from reference TRBV18 and TRBJ2-3): NAGVMQNPRHLVRRRGQEARLRCSPMKGHSHVYWYRQLPEEGLKFMVYLQKENIIDESGMPKERFSAEFPKEGPSILRIQQVVRGDSAAYFCASSQLASDTQYFGPGTRLTVL.

The chain joins TRBV28 to TRBJ2-5, with 8 positions matching TRBD1. V lost 6 bases, J lost 5 bases, and 8 bases stayed unmatched. Germline V gene lookup returns CDR1 MDHEN and CDR2 SYDVKM. This CDR3 has 14 amino acids. The CDR3 loop is CASSRAGGGETQYF. DNA of the CDR3: TGTGCCAGCAGCAGAGCAGGGGGCGGTGAGACCCAGTACTTC.

V gene TRBV5-1 combines with J gene TRBJ1-1; 11 bases are a match to TRBD1. Germline CDR1 SGHRS, CDR2 YFSETQ. Losses at the gene ends were 3 bases for V and 6 bases for J; bases not matched to a gene: 7. The CDR3 runs to 15 residues. The CDR3 coding sequence is TGCGCCAGCAGCTGTCGGACAGGGGGCGCCGCTGAAGCTTTCTTT. Protein product: CASSCRTGGAAEAFF.

The chain has TRBV6-6 and TRBJ1-2, with no clear D. The V end was cut by 2 bases, the J end by 4 bases, with 5 bases between. In germline, CDR1 is MNHNY, CDR2 SVGAGI (reference sequence). CDR3 length equals 12 residues. This CDR3 is CASSYRGYGYTF. In DNA form, the CDR3 reads TGTGCCAGCAGTTACCGGGGCTATGGCTACACCTTC.

The chain couples TRBV5-6 to TRBJ2-7; no clear D gene. Trimming removed 3 bases from V and 0 bases from J, with 16 bases in between. Germline lookup yields CDR1 SGHDT and CDR2 YYEEEE. The CDR3 is 16 residues long. CDR3 nucleotides: TGTGCCAGCAGCTCATTGCCGGACCCGACCTCCTACGAGCAGTACTTC. It yields the protein CASSSLPDPTSYEQYF.

In DNA, the CDR3 is TGCGCCAGCAGCTTGGAGCAGGCCCTTAGGACAGATACGCAGTATTTT. It codes for CASSLEQALRTDTQYF. The chain has TRBV5-1 and TRBJ2-3; D is unresolved. Germline CDR1 and CDR2: SGHRS and YFSETQ. This CDR3 comprises 16 residues. The ends were cut back, 0 bases at V and 3 bases at J, with 14 bases in the middle.